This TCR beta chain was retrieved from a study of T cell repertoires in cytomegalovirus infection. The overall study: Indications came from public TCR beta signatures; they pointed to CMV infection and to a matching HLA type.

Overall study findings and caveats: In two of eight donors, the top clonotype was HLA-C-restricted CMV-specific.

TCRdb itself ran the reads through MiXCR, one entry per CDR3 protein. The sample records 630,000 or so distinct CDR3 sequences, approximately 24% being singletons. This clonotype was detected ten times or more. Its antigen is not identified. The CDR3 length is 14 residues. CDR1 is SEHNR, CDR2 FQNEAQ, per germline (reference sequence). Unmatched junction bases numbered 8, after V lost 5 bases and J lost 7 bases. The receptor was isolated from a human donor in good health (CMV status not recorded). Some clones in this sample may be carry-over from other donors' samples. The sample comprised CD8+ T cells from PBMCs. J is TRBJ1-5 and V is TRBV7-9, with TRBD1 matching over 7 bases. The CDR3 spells CASSDTTGPQPQHF. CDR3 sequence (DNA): TGTGCCAGCAGCGACACGACAGGGCCCCAGCCCCAGCATTTT. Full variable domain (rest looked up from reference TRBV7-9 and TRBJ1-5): DTGVSQNPRHKITKRGQNVTFRCDPISEHNRLYWYRQTLGQGPEFLTYFQNEAQLEKSRLLSDRFSAERPKGSFSTLEIQRTEQGDSAMYLCASSDTTGPQPQHFGDGTRLSIL.